The rows below give T cell receptor beta chains drawn from one sample of a study of cytomegalovirus exposure and HLA in healthy donors. Some clones are missing from TCRdb's copy, which holds only in-frame ones; the method was immunoSEQ multiplex PCR. The repertoire includes 75,000 to 90,000 clones, around 68% of them detected once, and approximately 15% sits in the top ten. Sequencing was carried out using PBMCs. All receptors come from a woman in her forties in good health and CMV-seropositive. CDR3s leave out the opening cysteine and the closing phenylalanine or tryptophan. Each record gives: V gene, J gene, CDR3 protein.

V: TRBV7-2
J: TRBJ2-1
CDR3: ASNYRGTSYNEQF

V: TRBV5-4
J: TRBJ2-7
CDR3: ASSLASSGVSYEQY

V: TRBV7-9
J: TRBJ2-3
CDR3: ASSPGPAY

V: TRBV7-2
J: TRBJ2-5
CDR3: ASSRTSGPFQETQY

V: TRBV5-1
J: TRBJ1-1
CDR3: ASSAGLPNTEAF

V: TRBV27
J: TRBJ2-7
CDR3: ASYKGPIYEQY

V: TRBV4-2
J: TRBJ1-3
CDR3: ASSQFPTGDGNTIY

V: TRBV27
J: TRBJ2-7
CDR3: ASSLGLAGRKY

V: TRBV7-6
J: TRBJ2-1
CDR3: ASSPGVSGSYGEQF

V: TRBV4-3
J: TRBJ1-2
CDR3: ASSQVTGSYGYT

V: TRBV27
J: TRBJ1-1
CDR3: ASRPFQGANTEAF

V: TRBV5-1
J: TRBJ1-3
CDR3: ASSLAGVGNTIY

V: TRBV5-1
J: TRBJ2-1
CDR3: ASSVRGTSGGSSYREQF

V: TRBV11-2
J: TRBJ1-5
CDR3: ASSLGTGAHRPQH

V: TRBV27
J: TRBJ2-1
CDR3: ASSLRWTGTSAIDEQF

V: TRBV4-3
J: TRBJ2-2
CDR3: ASSPFGQGADTGELF

V: TRBV27
J: TRBJ2-5
CDR3: ASSLAQGAETQY

V: TRBV19
J: TRBJ1-1
CDR3: ASSISGTGSEAF

V: TRBV2
J: TRBJ1-4
CDR3: ASSRDRGGYEKLF

V: TRBV28
J: TRBJ2-7
CDR3: ASSLGGSPGQGGWGQY

V: TRBV7-2
J: TRBJ2-7
CDR3: ASSGRQESYEQY

V: TRBV7-9
J: TRBJ1-1
CDR3: ASSAQGNTEAF

V: TRBV2
J: TRBJ2-7
CDR3: ASSVYGRTYEQY

V: TRBV20-1
J: TRBJ2-1
CDR3: SAGPSGEQF

V: TRBV9
J: TRBJ2-1
CDR3: ASSVAGSGNEQF

V: TRBV5-4
J: TRBJ1-2
CDR3: ASSPGGQGVANYGYT

V: TRBV7-2
J: TRBJ2-1
CDR3: ASSLSLAGGYEQF

V: TRBV5-4
J: TRBJ2-3
CDR3: ASSSTGVRTDTQY

V: TRBV13
J: TRBJ2-3
CDR3: ASSLGLTESTDTQY

V: TRBV7-9
J: TRBJ2-3
CDR3: ASSLVGVAGGPSTDTQY

V: TRBV28
J: TRBJ2-1
CDR3: ASSPQGFNEQF

V: TRBV10-3
J: TRBJ2-7
CDR3: AISDHYEQY

V: TRBV19
J: TRBJ2-7
CDR3: ASSISTGDSYEQY

V: TRBV28
J: TRBJ2-2
CDR3: ASSYSGELF

V: TRBV28
J: TRBJ1-5
CDR3: ASSFDNVSPQH